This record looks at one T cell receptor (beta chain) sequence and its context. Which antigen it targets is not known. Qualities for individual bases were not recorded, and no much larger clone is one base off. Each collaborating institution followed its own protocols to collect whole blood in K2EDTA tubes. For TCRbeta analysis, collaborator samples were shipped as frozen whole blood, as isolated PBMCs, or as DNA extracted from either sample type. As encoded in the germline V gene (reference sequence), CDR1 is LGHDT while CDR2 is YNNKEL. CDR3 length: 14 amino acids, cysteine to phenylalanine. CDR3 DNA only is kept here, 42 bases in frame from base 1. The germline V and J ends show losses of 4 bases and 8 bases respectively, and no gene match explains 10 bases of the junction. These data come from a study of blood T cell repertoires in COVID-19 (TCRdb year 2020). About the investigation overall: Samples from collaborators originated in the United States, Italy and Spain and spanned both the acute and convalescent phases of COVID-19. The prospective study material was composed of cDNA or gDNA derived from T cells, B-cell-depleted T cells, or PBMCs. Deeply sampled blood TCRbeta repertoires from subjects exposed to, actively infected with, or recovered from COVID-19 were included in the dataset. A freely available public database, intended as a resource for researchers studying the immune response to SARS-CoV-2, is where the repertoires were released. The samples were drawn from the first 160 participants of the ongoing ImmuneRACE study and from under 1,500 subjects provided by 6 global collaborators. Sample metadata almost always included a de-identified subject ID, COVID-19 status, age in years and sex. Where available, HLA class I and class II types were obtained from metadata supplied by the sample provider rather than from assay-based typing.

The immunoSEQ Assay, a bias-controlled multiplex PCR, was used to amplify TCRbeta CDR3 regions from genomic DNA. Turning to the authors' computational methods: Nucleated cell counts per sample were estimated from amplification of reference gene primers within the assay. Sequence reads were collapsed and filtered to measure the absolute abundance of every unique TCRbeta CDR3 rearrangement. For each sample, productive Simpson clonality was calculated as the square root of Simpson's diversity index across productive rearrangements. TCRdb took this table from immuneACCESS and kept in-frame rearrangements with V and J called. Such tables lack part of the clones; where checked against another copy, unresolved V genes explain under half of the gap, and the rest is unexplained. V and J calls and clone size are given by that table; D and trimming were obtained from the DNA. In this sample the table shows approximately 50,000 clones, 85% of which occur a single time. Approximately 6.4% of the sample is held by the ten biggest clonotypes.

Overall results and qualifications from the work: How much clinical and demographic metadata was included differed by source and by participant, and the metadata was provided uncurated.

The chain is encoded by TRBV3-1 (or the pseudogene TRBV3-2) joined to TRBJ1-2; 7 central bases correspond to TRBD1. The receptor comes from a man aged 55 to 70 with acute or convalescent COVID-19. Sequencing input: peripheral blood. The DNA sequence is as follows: TGTGCCAGCAGCCCTACAGGGGCGCCGGGCGGCTACACCTTC. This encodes CASSPTGAPGGYTF.